A selection of T cell receptor beta chains follows, all from one sample in a study of CD8+ T cells in alopecia areata. Measured with immunoSEQ multiplex PCR; TCRdb has only the in-frame clones, and not every one. The sample holds 100,000 or so clones, almost 60% seen once. Sequencing used CD8+ T cells sorted from blood, obtained between weeks 55 and 70, from a patient treated with tofacitinib. The receptors come from a human donor with alopecia areata. Both conserved end residues are part of each CDR3. Clone size is shown for a subset of rows, as once, few, many or a class of expanded clone.

J gene: TRBJ2-7; V gene: TRBV4-2; clone size: -; CDR3 protein: CASSQDDGEQYF
J gene: TRBJ2-5; V gene: TRBV6-4; clone size: few; CDR3 protein: CASSYRGERQETQYF
J gene: TRBJ1-2; V gene: TRBV5-1; clone size: -; CDR3 protein: CASSLGTAYGYTF
J gene: TRBJ1-2; V gene: TRBV5-6; clone size: -; CDR3 protein: CASSFPTYGYTF
J gene: TRBJ2-5; V gene: TRBV13; clone size: few; CDR3 protein: CASSWGLAGKETQYF
J gene: TRBJ1-4; V gene: TRBV6-5; clone size: -; CDR3 protein: CASSPQGEGEKLFF
J gene: TRBJ2-2; V gene: TRBV7-9; clone size: -; CDR3 protein: CASSLVAPGQELFF
J gene: TRBJ2-1; V gene: TRBV14; clone size: -; CDR3 protein: CASSQWDYNEQFF
J gene: TRBJ2-2; V gene: TRBV11-2; clone size: few; CDR3 protein: CASSPTALAGELFF
J gene: TRBJ1-2; V gene: TRBV29-1; clone size: -; CDR3 protein: CSVESGTRLYYGYTF
J gene: TRBJ2-2; V gene: TRBV2; clone size: -; CDR3 protein: CASSEYRGAPNTGELFF
J gene: TRBJ2-7; V gene: TRBV27; clone size: few; CDR3 protein: CASSLTATYEQYF
J gene: TRBJ2-3; V gene: TRBV2; clone size: -; CDR3 protein: CAIRALLTDTQYF
J gene: TRBJ2-7; V gene: TRBV29-1; clone size: -; CDR3 protein: CSVILGQGSYEQYF
J gene: TRBJ2-1; V gene: TRBV5-1; clone size: -; CDR3 protein: CASSSPPEAAGRVSQFF
J gene: TRBJ2-1; V gene: TRBV2; clone size: -; CDR3 protein: CASSPNGLAEYNEQFF
J gene: TRBJ2-1; V gene: TRBV2; clone size: -; CDR3 protein: CANTSGGYNEQFF
J gene: TRBJ1-6; V gene: TRBV7-3; clone size: few; CDR3 protein: CASSLHDWTGGGSPLHF
J gene: TRBJ2-7; V gene: TRBV10-3; clone size: -; CDR3 protein: CAISVGIYEQYF
J gene: TRBJ2-7; V gene: TRBV19; clone size: -; CDR3 protein: CASSIPGSPSYEQYF
J gene: TRBJ2-3; V gene: TRBV7-9; clone size: few; CDR3 protein: CASSMDSSTDTQYF
J gene: TRBJ1-2; V gene: TRBV5-1; clone size: -; CDR3 protein: CASSLTRALGGYTF
J gene: TRBJ2-7; V gene: TRBV7-9; clone size: -; CDR3 protein: CASSLAQGLAEQYF
J gene: TRBJ1-2; V gene: TRBV9; clone size: -; CDR3 protein: CASSVPPRAGYGYTF
J gene: TRBJ2-5; V gene: TRBV7-6; clone size: -; CDR3 protein: CASRGLEETQYF
J gene: TRBJ1-1; V gene: TRBV15; clone size: -; CDR3 protein: CATSRDKGANTEAFF
J gene: TRBJ2-1; V gene: TRBV12-5; clone size: once; CDR3 protein: CASGPPYWSSYNEQFF
J gene: TRBJ1-1; V gene: TRBV25-1; clone size: -; CDR3 protein: CASSVTLNTEAFF
J gene: TRBJ2-5; V gene: TRBV27; clone size: -; CDR3 protein: CASSELPGTAQETQYF
J gene: TRBJ1-6; V gene: TRBV27; clone size: -; CDR3 protein: CASSNKQSSYNSPLHF
J gene: TRBJ2-4; V gene: TRBV30; clone size: -; CDR3 protein: CAWSVFLAKNIQYF
J gene: TRBJ1-1; V gene: TRBV29-1; clone size: -; CDR3 protein: CSVSTEAFF
J gene: TRBJ2-1; V gene: TRBV7-6; clone size: few; CDR3 protein: CASSLYAGGAGEQFF
J gene: TRBJ2-7; V gene: TRBV6-1; clone size: -; CDR3 protein: CASSPGPSYEQYF
J gene: TRBJ2-1; V gene: TRBV9; clone size: -; CDR3 protein: CASSAGSYNEQFF
J gene: TRBJ1-1; V gene: TRBV19; clone size: few; CDR3 protein: CASSIFDSGTEAFF
J gene: TRBJ2-1; V gene: TRBV9; clone size: -; CDR3 protein: CASSPDGSGGNEQFF
J gene: TRBJ2-2; V gene: TRBV5-5; clone size: few; CDR3 protein: CASSSHLQDRGSTGELFF
J gene: TRBJ1-6; V gene: TRBV2; clone size: -; CDR3 protein: CASRTGANSPLHF